The 21 T cell receptor beta chains given below trace back to one sample, sequenced in a study of cytomegalovirus exposure and HLA in healthy donors. Primers for the PCR totalled 60 Vbeta and 13 Jbeta. TCRdb's table, derived via immunoSEQ multiplex PCR, lists solely in-frame clones and lacks some. This table has about 190,000 clones, more than 70% appearing once. Sequencing used PBMCs. The source is a young man in good health and CMV-seropositive.

The table lists this clone with a count of one. The V call is TRBV4-3, the J call TRBJ1-4, with 11 bases fitting TRBD1. The CDR3 extends over 17 amino acids. After removal of 1 base from V and 8 bases from J, the junction contained 9 bases not matched to a gene. Per the germline V gene, CDR1 is LGHNA and CDR2 is YSLEER. CDR3 DNA sequence: TGCGCCAGCAGCCAAGGGCCTGGACAGGGGGCACGGGAAAAACTGTTTTTT. Its translation: CASSQGPGQGAREKLFF.

This sequence joins TRBV27 and TRBJ2-5, with 9 bases identical to TRBD1. The tail of the sequence fits TRBJ2-7 better, so the J call may be wrong. The CDR3 sequence is 14 residues long. Germline lookup yields CDR1 MNHEY and CDR2 SMNVEV (reference sequence). As DNA, the CDR3 is TGTGCCAGCAGCAGGGGACAGGGTCCCCACGAGCAGTACTTC. This sequence encodes CASSRGQGPHEQYF.

The V gene is TRBV5-5, the J gene TRBJ1-4; D not resolved. CDR1 is SGHKS, CDR2 YYEKEE, per germline (reference sequence). The CDR3 is made up of 15 amino acids. V dropped 1 base and J dropped 8 bases, with 15 bases sitting between them. This CDR3 is CASSLMGRRREKLFF. CDR3 sequence (DNA): TGTGCCAGCAGCTTGATGGGCAGGAGGAGGGAAAAACTGTTTTTT.

This chain connects TRBV5-5 to TRBJ2-7; TRBD1 matches 7 bases. Trimming took 0 bases from V and 3 from J; bases not matched to a gene: 6. Germline V gene lookup returns CDR1 SGHKS and CDR2 YYEKEE (reference sequence). This CDR3 is 15 amino acids long. The CDR3 region is CASSLALGQYYEQYF. The CDR3 DNA sequence: TGTGCCAGCAGCTTGGCGTTGGGACAGTACTACGAGCAGTACTTC.

This clone came up a few times. The CDR3 protein is CASSIQRHEQFF. DNA for the CDR3: TGTGCCAGCAGCATACAGAGACATGAGCAGTTCTTC. V usage is TRBV7-2 and J usage is TRBJ2-1; unclear D gene. The length of the CDR3 is 12 residues. Germline CDR1 reads SGHTA; CDR2 reads FQGNSA. V lost 5 bases to trimming and J lost 8 bases, with 10 bases between them.

CDR3 sequence: CASSLIQGANTGELFF. In DNA form, the CDR3 reads TGTGCCAGCAGCTTAATACAGGGGGCAAACACCGGGGAGCTGTTTTTT. The V call is TRBV7-9, the J call TRBJ2-2; 9 bases are shared with TRBD1. The CDR3 totals 16 residues. J gave up 2 bases and V 2 bases, and 3 bases lay outside the gene matches. CDR1 is SEHNR, CDR2 FQNEAQ, per germline (reference sequence).

The chain combines TRBV4-3 with TRBJ2-2, with TRBD2 matching 8 bases. The CDR3 totals 20 residues. Losses at the gene ends were 0 bases for V and 4 bases for J; bases not matched to a gene: 16. The V gene's germline CDR1 is LGHNA and CDR2 YSLEER. CDR3 sequence (DNA): TGCGCCAGCAGCCAAGAGTCCCGCCCGGGGGGGAGCCTGGGCACCGGGGAGCTGTTTTTT. The encoded protein is CASSQESRPGGSLGTGELFF.

J is TRBJ2-5 and V is TRBV4-1, with 11 bases identical to TRBD1. The J call could be wrong; TRBJ2-7 is a better fit for the DNA end. The CDR3 extends over 16 amino acids. Looked up from germline, CDR1 is MGHRA and CDR2 is YSYEKL. This CDR3 reads CASSRSLGQGAGEQYF. The DNA of the CDR3 is TGCGCCAGCAGCCGGTCTCTTGGACAGGGGGCTGGCGAGCAGTACTTC.

The V gene is TRBV5-8, the J gene TRBJ1-2, with 10 bases that match TRBD1. Unmatched junction bases numbered 8, after V lost 4 bases and J lost 8 bases. From germline, CDR1 is SGHTS and CDR2 YDEGEE. This CDR3 spans 14 amino acids. The CDR3 coding sequence is TGTGCCAGCAGCCCGGACAGGGGGGCCGGGGGCTACACCTTC. Translation: CASSPDRGAGGYTF. The whole variable domain, filled in from reference TRBV5-8 and TRBJ1-2, reads EAGVTQSPTHLIKTRGQQATLRCSPISGHTSVYWYQQALGLGLQFLLWYDEGEERNRGNFPPRFSGRQFPNYSSELNVNALELEDSALYLCASSPDRGAGGYTFGSGTRLTVV.

The chain joins TRBV5-4 to TRBJ1-2; D unresolved. Germline V gene lookup returns CDR1 SGHNT and CDR2 YYREEE (reference sequence). The CDR3 spans 15 residues. Trimming removed 4 bases at V and 6 bases at J, with 19 bases between. CDR3 in DNA: TGTGCCAGCAGCCCCCCCTTGAGGTCGGTAGATGGCTACACCTTC. Translation: CASSPPLRSVDGYTF.

V is TRBV7-8 and J is TRBJ2-1, with TRBD1 matching over 8 bases. The CDR3 is 16 residues long. The germline V gene encodes CDR1 SGHVS and CDR2 FQNEAQ. J was trimmed by 7 bases and V by 2 bases; bases with no gene match: 10. The CDR3 coding sequence is TGTGCCAGCAGCTTATACACCCAGGGGGCTTTGAATGAGCAGTTCTTC. It codes for CASSLYTQGALNEQFF.

This clone was seen just once. The rearrangement uses TRBV6-6 and TRBJ2-5; possibly TRBD1 for D (5 bases). This CDR3 is built from 14 residues. Germline V gives CDR1 MNHNY, CDR2 SVGAGI (reference sequence). The ends were cut back, 6 bases at V and 4 bases at J, with 15 bases in the middle. The CDR3 is CASRARGLAETQYF. The CDR3 DNA follows: TGTGCCAGCAGAGCAAGGGGTCTGGCAGAGACCCAGTACTTC.

The gene calls are TRBV29-1 and TRBJ2-3; 8 bases fit TRBD1. Unmatched junction bases numbered 5, after V lost 7 bases and J lost 2 bases. The V gene's germline CDR1 is SQVTM and CDR2 ANQGSEA. This CDR3 is built from 13 residues. The CDR3 loop is CSAGQVSTDTQYF. The CDR3 DNA follows: TGCAGCGCGGGACAGGTGTCCACAGATACGCAGTATTTT.

The chain has TRBV7-9 and TRBJ2-7, with TRBD2 identical over 7 bases. Germline CDR1 reads SEHNR; CDR2 reads FQNEAQ (reference sequence). Losses at the gene ends were 4 bases for V and 0 bases for J; bases not matched to a gene: 6. This CDR3 spans 15 amino acids. The CDR3 here is CASSSGGRSSYEQYF. In DNA form, the CDR3 reads TGTGCCAGCAGCTCGGGAGGACGCAGCTCCTACGAGCAGTACTTC.

The rearrangement links TRBV19 to TRBJ1-1, with 12 bases that match TRBD1. Germline values: CDR1 LNHDA, CDR2 SQIVND (reference sequence). The CDR3 extends over 17 amino acids. J lost 4 bases, V lost 3 bases, and 9 bases had no gene match. CDR3 bases: TGTGCCAGTAGTATCCGGGACAGGGGGCGGTTAGGCACTGAAGCTTTCTTT. This encodes CASSIRDRGRLGTEAFF.

This clone was counted between two and nine times. V gene TRBV30 combines with J gene TRBJ2-1; D perhaps matches TRBD1 (6 bases). CDR1 is GTSNPN, CDR2 SVGIG, per germline (reference sequence). The CDR3 loop spans 13 amino acids. The V end lost 8 bases, the J end lost 3 bases, and 14 bases lay between the germline ends. CDR3 in DNA: TGTGCCACCCGGACAGATAGCTACAATGAGCAGTTCTTC. This gives the protein CATRTDSYNEQFF. The full variable domain, rest sourced from reference TRBV30 and TRBJ2-1, is SQTIHQWPATLVQPVGSPLSLECTVEGTSNPNLYWYRQAAGRGLQLLFYSVGIGQISSEVPQNLSASRPQDRQFILSSKKLLLSDSGFYLCATRTDSYNEQFFGPGTRLTVL.

About this clone itself: Within the sample, other DNA sequences also encode this same CDR3. The rearrangement links TRBV6-5 to TRBJ1-2; 7 bases fit TRBD1. The V gene's germline CDR1 is MNHEY and CDR2 SVGAGI. The V segment lost 6 bases and the J segment 4 bases; nucleotides outside the gene matches: 5. CDR3 length equals 13 residues. The CDR3 reads CASSPGQSYGYTF. The DNA of the CDR3 is TGTGCCAGCAGCCCGGGACAGAGCTATGGCTACACCTTC.

In regard to this clone: A junction boundary mismatches the germline segment, possibly from a read error. The J gene is TRBJ2-7, the V gene TRBV7-8; 7 positions agree with TRBD1. CDR1 is SGHVS and CDR2 is FQNEAQ in the germline V gene. The CDR3 runs to 15 residues. This chain's CDR3 is CASTTDRPQAPEQYF. CDR3 coding DNA: TGCGCCAGCACCACGGACAGGCCCCAGGCCCCCGAGCAGTACTTC.

This clone has only a few counts. V gene TRBV30 combines with J gene TRBJ2-5; 9 nucleotides agree with TRBD2. Germline V gene data show CDR1 as GTSNPN and CDR2 as SVGIG (reference sequence). V was clipped by 2 bases and J by 7 bases; unmatched bases: 5. The CDR3 loop spans 13 amino acids. The CDR3 sequence: CAWSRGLAGTQYF. CDR3 DNA sequence: TGTGCCTGGAGTAGGGGACTAGCAGGGACCCAGTACTTC.

This chain links TRBV30 with TRBJ1-1, with a weak D call TRBD1 (5 bases). Trimming left V 0 bases short and J 4 bases short, with 9 bases between. Germline loops: CDR1 GTSNPN, CDR2 SVGIG (reference sequence). The CDR3 consists of 13 residues. CDR3 amino acids: CAWSVVQGTEAFF. The CDR3, as DNA: TGTGCCTGGAGTGTAGTCCAGGGCACTGAAGCTTTCTTT.

The chain carries TRBV29-1 and TRBJ1-5, with 10 nucleotides matching TRBD1. The CDR3 extends over 14 amino acids. Germline CDR1 SQVTM, CDR2 ANQGSEA. CDR3 in amino acids: CGTGDNRSNQPQHF. CDR3 nucleotides: TGCGGGACAGGGGATAATCGGAGCAATCAGCCCCAGCATTTT.